Reported below is one T cell receptor beta chain. This entry belongs to a study of blood T cell repertoires in COVID-19. Study overall: Some COVID-19 samples were acute and others convalescent; all came from the United States, Italy and Spain. PBMCs, B-cell-depleted T cells, or T cells provided the cDNA or gDNA that made up the material.

This CDR3 comprises 12 residues. The V end was cut by 4 bases, the J end by 6 bases, with 10 bases between. Per germline, CDR1 MGHRA and CDR2 YSYEKL. Study processing details: Cell counts per sample came from amplifying reference gene primers. Profiled with immunoSEQ multiplex PCR; TCRdb holds only in-frame clones, not every one. D and trimming were read from the DNA, whereas the V and J calls and clone size are those reported in that table. This repertoire shows a few hundred thousand clones, more than 75% found once; its top ten account for around 3%. The sample consisted of peripheral blood. The source of this sequence is a human donor in a cohort sampled during active COVID-19. The V gene is TRBV4-1, the J gene TRBJ2-7; the D gene is possibly TRBD2 (6 bases). This chain's CDR3 is CASSRLGGEQYF. The CDR3 bases are TGCGCCAGCAGCCGATTGGGGGGCGAGCAGTACTTC.